This T cell receptor (beta chain) was sequenced for a study of T cell repertoires in cytomegalovirus infection. Worth noting for this clonotype: Its antigen is currently unknown.

From the reads, TCRdb called clonotypes with MiXCR, one entry per CDR3 protein. The sample carries approximately 110,000 distinct CDR3 sequences, around 29% recorded once. Study-level points and caveats: Cumulative frequency (of public TCR beta family members) identified carriers of CMV plus the relevant HLA. The ex vivo response was dominated by HLA-C-restricted CMV-specific TCR beta clonotypes.

V lost 4 bases to trimming and J lost 8 bases, with 18 bases between them. CDR1 and CDR2 (germline): SGHVS, FQNEAQ. The CDR3 runs 15 residues. The receptor was derived from a human donor in good health (CMV status not recorded). Some clones in this sample may be carry-over from other donors' samples. The chain employs TRBV7-8 and TRBJ2-1, with a weak D call TRBD2 (7 bases). The source material was CD8+ T cells from cultured PBMCs, sampled from culture after CMV antigen stimulation. As DNA, the CDR3 is TGTGCCAGCAGCTCCGCGACCTCGGGGGGCGATGAGCAGTTCTTC. It yields the protein CASSSATSGGDEQFF. The full variable domain, in which reference TRBV7-8 and TRBJ2-1 provide the parts outside the CDR3, is GAGVSQSPRYKVAKRGQDVALRCDPISGHVSLFWYQQALGQGPEFLTYFQNEAQLDKSGLPSDRFFAERPEGSVSTLKIQRTQQEDSAVYLCASSSATSGGDEQFFGPGTRLTVL.